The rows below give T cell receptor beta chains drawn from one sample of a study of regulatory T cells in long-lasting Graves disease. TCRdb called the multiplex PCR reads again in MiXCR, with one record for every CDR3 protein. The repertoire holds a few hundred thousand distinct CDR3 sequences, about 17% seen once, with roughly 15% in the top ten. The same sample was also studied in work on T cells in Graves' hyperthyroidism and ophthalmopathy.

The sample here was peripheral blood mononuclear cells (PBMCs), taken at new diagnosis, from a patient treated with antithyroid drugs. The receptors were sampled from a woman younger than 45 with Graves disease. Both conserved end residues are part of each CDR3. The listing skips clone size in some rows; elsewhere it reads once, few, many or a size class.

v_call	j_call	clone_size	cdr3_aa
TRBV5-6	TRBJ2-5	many	CASSLDGDQETQYF
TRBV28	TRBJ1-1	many	CASSFSTGTGVTEAFF
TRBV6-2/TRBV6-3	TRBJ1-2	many	CASRNAGDRPGYGYTF
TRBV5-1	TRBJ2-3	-	CASSSGLAGGDTQYF
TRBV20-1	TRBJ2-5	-	CSARDSGEGQETQYF
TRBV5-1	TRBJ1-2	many	CASSLAQGARGYTF
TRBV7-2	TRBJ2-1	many	CASSLVSGGAKFF
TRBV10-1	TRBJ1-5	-	CASSESGIGQPQHF
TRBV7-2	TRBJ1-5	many	CASSLGGTVGNQPQHF
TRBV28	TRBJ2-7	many	CASNRDRGAYEQYF
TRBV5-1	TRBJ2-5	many	CASSTWATQETQYF
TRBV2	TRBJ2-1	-	CASRAGLAGEAPYNEQFF
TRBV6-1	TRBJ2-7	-	CASKLDSSYEQYF
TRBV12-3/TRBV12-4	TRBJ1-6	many	CASSSYRGSNSPLHF
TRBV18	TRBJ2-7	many	CASSPLAGGSTYEQYF
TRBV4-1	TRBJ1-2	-	CASTQGGFNYGYTF
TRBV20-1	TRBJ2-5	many	CSAPPQETQYF
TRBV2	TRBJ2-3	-	CASSPLRAGGASDTQYF
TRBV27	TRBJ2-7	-	CASSSLRQGESYEQYF
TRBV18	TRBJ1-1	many	CASSPQQTMNTEAFF
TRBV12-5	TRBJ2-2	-	CASGPGGPRTGELFF
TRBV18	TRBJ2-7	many	CASSPSQAYEQYF
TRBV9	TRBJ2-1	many	CASSVASRNEQFF
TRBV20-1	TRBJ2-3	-	CSAPPGGADTQYF
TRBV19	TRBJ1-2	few	CASSRTGYSNYGYTF
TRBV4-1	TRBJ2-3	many	CASSLGLFRGTSTDTQYF
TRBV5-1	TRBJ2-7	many	CASSSVFRASYEQYF
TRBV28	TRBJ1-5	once	CASRDSDSNQPQHF
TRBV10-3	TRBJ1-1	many	CAASDSPLGTEAFF
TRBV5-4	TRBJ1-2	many	CASSSGRIYGYTF
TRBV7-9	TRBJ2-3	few	CASSWGASGTDTQYF
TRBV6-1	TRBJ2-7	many	CASSEARTYEQYF
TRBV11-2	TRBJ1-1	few	CASSFEGTGSEAFF
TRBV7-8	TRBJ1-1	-	CASSLAWGQTEAFF
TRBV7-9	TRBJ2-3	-	CTSSLGQGTDTQYF
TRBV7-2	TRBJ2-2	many	CASSLAGRAKSTGELFF
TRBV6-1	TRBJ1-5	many	CASSEFSTGIQHF
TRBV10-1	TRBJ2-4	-	CASSEGGRDIQYF
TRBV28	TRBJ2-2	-	CASNPPRNTGELFF
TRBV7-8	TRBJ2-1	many	CASSFRLASLHEQFF
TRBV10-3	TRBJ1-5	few	CAISESRGLVSQPQHF
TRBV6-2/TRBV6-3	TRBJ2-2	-	CASSGDRTGELFF
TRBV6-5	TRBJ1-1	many	CASSYLVNTEAFF